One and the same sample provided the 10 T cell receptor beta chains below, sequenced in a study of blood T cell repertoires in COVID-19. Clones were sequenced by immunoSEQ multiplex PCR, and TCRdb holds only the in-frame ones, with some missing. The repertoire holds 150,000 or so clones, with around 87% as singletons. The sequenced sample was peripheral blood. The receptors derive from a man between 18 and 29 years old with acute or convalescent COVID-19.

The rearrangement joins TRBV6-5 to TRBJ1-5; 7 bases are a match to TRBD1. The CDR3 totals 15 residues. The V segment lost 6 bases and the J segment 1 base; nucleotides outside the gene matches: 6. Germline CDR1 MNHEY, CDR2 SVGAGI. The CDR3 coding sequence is TGTGCCAGCAGCCATGGGACAGCGAGCAATCAGCCCCAGCATTTT. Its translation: CASSHGTASNQPQHF.

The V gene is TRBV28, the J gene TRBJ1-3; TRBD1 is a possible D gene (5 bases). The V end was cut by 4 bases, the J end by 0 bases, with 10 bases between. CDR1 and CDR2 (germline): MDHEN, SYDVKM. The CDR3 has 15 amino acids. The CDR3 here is CASSSGHFSGNTIYF. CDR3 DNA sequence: TGTGCCAGCAGTTCCGGACACTTCTCTGGAAACACCATATATTTT.

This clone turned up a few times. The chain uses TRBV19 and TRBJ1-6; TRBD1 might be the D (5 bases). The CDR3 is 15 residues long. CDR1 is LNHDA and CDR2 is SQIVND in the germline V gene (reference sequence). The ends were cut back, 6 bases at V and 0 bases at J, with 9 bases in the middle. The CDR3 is CASRGVGSYNSPLHF. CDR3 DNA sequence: TGTGCCAGTAGAGGGGTAGGCTCCTATAATTCACCCCTCCACTTT.

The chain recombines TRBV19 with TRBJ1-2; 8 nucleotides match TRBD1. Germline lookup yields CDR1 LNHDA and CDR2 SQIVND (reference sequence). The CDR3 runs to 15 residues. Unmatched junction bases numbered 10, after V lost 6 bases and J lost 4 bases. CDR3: CASSYRDRSLYGYTF. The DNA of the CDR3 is TGTGCCAGTAGCTACAGGGACAGGTCCCTCTATGGCTACACCTTC.

CDR3: CASSVSTRSTDTQYF. As DNA, the CDR3 is TGTGCCAGCAGCGTATCCACCCGGAGCACAGATACGCAGTATTTT. The J gene is TRBJ2-3, the V gene TRBV9; D is uncertain. Trimming removed 1 base at V and 0 bases at J, with 9 bases between. Looked up from germline, CDR1 is SGDLS and CDR2 is YYNGEE. This CDR3 has 15 amino acids.

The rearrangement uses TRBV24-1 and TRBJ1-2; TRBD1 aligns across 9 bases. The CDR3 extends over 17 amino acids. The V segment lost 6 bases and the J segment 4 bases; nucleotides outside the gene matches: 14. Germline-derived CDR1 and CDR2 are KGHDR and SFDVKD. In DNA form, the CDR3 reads TGTGCCACCAGTTCTTCCATCGGACAGGGGACGACCTATGGCTACACCTTC. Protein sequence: CATSSSIGQGTTYGYTF.

The CDR3 spells CASSFGGQGNYGYTF. CDR3 nucleotides: TGTGCCAGCAGCTTTGGCGGGCAGGGGAACTATGGCTACACCTTC. The chain links TRBV5-6 to TRBJ1-2, with D possibly matching TRBD1 (6 bases). CDR1 SGHDT and CDR2 YYEEEE come from the germline V gene. The CDR3 has 15 amino acids. The V end lost 2 bases, the J end lost 2 bases, and 13 bases lay between the germline ends.

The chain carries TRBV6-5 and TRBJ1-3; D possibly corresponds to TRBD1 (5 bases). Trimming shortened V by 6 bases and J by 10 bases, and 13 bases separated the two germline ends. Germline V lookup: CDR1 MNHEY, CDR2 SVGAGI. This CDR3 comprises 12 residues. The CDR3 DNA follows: TGTGCCAGCAGCGCGGGGCCGGGAACCATATATTTT. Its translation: CASSAGPGTIYF.

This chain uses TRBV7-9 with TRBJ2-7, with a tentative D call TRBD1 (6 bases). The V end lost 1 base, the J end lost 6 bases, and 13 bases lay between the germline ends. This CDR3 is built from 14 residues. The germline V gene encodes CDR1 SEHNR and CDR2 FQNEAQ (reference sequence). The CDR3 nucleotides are TGTGCCAGCAGCTTAGTCGGAGCAGGGGTCGAGCAGTACTTC. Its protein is CASSLVGAGVEQYF.

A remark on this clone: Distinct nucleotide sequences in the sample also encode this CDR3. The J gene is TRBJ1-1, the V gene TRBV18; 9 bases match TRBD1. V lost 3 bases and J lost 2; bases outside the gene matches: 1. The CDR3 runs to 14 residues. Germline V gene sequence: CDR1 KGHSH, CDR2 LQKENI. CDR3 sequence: CASSPGQGNTEAFF. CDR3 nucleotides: TGTGCCAGCTCACCGGGACAGGGAAACACTGAAGCTTTCTTT.